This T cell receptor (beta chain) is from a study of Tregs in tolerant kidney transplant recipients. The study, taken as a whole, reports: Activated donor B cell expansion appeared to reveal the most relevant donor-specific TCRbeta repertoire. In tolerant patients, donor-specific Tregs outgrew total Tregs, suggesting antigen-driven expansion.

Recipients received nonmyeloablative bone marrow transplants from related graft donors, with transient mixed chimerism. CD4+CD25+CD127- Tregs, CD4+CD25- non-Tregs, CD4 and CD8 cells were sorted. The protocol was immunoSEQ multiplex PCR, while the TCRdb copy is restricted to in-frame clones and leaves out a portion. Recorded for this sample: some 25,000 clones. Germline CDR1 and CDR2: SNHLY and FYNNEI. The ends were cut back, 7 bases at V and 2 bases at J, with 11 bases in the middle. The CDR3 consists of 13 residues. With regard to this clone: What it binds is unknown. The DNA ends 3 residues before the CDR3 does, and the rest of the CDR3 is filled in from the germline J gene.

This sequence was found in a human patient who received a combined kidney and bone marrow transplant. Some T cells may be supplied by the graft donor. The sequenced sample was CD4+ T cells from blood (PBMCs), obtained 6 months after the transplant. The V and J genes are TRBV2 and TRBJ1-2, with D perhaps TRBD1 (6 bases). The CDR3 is CASTLGQNYGYTF. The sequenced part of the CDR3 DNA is TGTGCCAGCACCTTAGGACAGAACTATGGC.